The T cell receptor (beta chain) described here comes from a study of cytotoxic CD8 clonotypes in ibrutinib-treated CLL. The V and J ends lost 7 bases and 0 bases respectively, with 16 bases between them. The CDR3 spans 16 residues. Germline CDR1 and CDR2: MDHEN and SYDVKM. Clones were read by immunoSEQ multiplex PCR, and TCRdb kept only the in-frame ones, dropping some. The sample has more than 140,000 clones, approximately 75% seen once. The chain is built from TRBV28 and TRBJ1-5, with D possibly being TRBD1 (5 bases). The TCR comes from a human donor with chronic lymphocytic leukemia. The sample was PBMCs, taken after 12 months of ibrutinib treatment. In DNA form, the CDR3 reads TGTGCCAGCATACCGGGACGAGCTAGTAGCAATCAGCCCCAGCATTTT. Its protein product is CASIPGRASSNQPQHF.